This TCR beta chain comes out of a study of CD8 T cells in ankylosing spondylitis (dated by TCRdb to between 2016 and 2019). Broadly, across the study: T cell receptor beta repertoires were profiled in healthy donors and ankylosing spondylitis patients so that disease-linked TCR variants could be found. Samples of peripheral blood were taken, and for ankylosing spondylitis patients, synovial fluid was collected as well. The full study cohort was made up of approximately 24 ankylosing spondylitis patients and roughly 100 healthy donors.

The trim is 5 bases for V and 3 bases for J, with a gap of 14 bases between the germline ends. Its CDR3 holds 14 amino acids, cysteine through phenylalanine. Only the CDR3 DNA is retained, 42 bases long and in frame from the first base. This clonotype has just a few counts. Its target antigen remains unknown. Per-base qualities were not stored, and no clone one base away is much larger. The study at large found these results: In peripheral blood, the disease-linked clones were found at relatively low frequencies and had a CD8+ phenotype. The disease-linked clones were reported to be significantly enriched in matched synovial fluid samples from ankylosing spondylitis patients. Blood from ankylosing spondylitis patients appeared to be characterized by a TCR beta motif made up of fewer than ten highly homologous amino acid variants. Some TCR beta motif variants had previously been reported in synovial fluid and blood of reactive arthritis patients, which suggested common disease-initiation mechanisms.

This sample was sequenced with an Illumina HiSeq 2500. Quantitative 5'-RACE with molecular barcodes was the method used to prepare the TCR beta libraries. Under the source paper's analysis protocol: A new computational method based on a probabilistic model of VDJ rearrangement was used to identify disease-linked TCR variants. Clones were called with MiXCR by TCRdb after fastp trimmed the public reads at Q25, and only in-frame beta chains were retained. Entries are consolidated by CDR3 protein sequence, retaining the most common genes and DNA. TCRdb's processing, not the authors' own work, is the source of the V and J calls. This sample comprises a few hundred thousand distinct CDR3 sequences, around 20% of them detected only once. The ten largest clones represent about 16% of the sample.

The sequence was collected from a male donor with ankylosing spondylitis. Material for sequencing was blood, either unsorted or a sorted T cell fraction (not recorded which). The rearrangement combines TRBV12-3 or TRBV12-4 with TRBJ2-7; no confident D gene assignment can be made. The CDR3 sequence is CASSDLTGNYEQYF. The nucleotide sequence reads TGTGCCAGCAGTGACTTAACGGGCAACTACGAGCAGTACTTC.